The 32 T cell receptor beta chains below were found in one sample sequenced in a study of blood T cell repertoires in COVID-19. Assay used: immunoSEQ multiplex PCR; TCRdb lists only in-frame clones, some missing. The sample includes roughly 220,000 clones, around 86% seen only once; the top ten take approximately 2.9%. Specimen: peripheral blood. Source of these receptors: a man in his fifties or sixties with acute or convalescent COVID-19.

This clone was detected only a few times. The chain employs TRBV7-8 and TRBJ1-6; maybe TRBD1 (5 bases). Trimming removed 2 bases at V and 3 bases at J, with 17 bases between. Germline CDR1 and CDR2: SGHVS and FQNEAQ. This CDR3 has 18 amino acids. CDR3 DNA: TGTGCCAGCAGCTTAAATCTGCAGGGCCCTCGCTATAATTCACCCCTCCACTTT. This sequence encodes CASSLNLQGPRYNSPLHF.

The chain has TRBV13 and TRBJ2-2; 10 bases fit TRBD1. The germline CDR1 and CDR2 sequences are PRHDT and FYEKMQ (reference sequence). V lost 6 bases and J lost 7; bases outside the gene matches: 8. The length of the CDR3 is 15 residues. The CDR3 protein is CASRQWGQGFGELFF. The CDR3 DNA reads TGTGCCAGCAGACAATGGGGACAGGGGTTCGGGGAGCTGTTTTTT. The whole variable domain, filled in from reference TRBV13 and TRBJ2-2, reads AAGVIQSPRHLIKEKRETATLKCYPIPRHDTVYWYQQGPGQDPQFLISFYEKMQSDKGSIPDRFSAQQFSDYHSELNMSSLELGDSALYFCASRQWGQGFGELFFGEGSRLTVL.

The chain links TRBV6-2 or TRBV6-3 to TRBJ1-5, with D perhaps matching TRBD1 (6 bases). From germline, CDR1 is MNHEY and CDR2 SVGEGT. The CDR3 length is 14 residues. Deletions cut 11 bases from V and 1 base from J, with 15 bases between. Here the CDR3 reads CAASPGASNQPQHF. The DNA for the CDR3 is TGTGCCGCCAGCCCGGGGGCAAGCAATCAGCCCCAGCATTTT.

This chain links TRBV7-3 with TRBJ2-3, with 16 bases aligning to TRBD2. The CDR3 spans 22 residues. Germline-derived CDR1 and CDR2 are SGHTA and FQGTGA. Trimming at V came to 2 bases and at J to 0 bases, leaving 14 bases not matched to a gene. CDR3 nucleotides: TGTGCCAGCAGCTTACGCGGGACTAGCGGGGGGGCCCCCCGAGCTAGCACAGATACGCAGTATTTT. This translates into CASSLRGTSGGAPRASTDTQYF.

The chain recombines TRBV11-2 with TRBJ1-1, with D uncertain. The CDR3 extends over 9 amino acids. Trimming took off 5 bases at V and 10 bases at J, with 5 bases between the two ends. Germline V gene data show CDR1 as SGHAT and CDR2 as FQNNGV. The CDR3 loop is CASSARAFF. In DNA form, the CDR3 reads TGTGCCAGCAGCGCGAGAGCTTTCTTT.

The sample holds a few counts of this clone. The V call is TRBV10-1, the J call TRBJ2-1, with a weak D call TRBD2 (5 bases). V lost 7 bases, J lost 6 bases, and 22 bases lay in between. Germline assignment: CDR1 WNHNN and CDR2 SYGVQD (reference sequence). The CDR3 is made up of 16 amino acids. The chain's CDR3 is CASTDSWGVGSNEQFF. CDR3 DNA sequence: TGCGCCAGCACCGACTCGTGGGGAGTGGGGTCCAATGAGCAGTTCTTC.

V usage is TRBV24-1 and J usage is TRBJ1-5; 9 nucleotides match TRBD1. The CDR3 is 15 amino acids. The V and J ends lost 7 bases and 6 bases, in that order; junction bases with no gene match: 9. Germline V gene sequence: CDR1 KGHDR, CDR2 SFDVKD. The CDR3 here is CATSEGTGRGQPQHF. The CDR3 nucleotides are TGTGCCACCAGCGAAGGGACAGGGAGAGGTCAGCCCCAGCATTTT.

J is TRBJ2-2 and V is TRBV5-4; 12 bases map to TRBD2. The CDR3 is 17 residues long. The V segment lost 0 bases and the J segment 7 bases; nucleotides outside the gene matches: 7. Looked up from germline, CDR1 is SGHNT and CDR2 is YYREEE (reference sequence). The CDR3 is CASSLGLAGGRSGELFF. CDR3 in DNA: TGTGCCAGCAGCTTGGGGCTAGCGGGGGGGCGAAGCGGGGAGCTGTTTTTT.

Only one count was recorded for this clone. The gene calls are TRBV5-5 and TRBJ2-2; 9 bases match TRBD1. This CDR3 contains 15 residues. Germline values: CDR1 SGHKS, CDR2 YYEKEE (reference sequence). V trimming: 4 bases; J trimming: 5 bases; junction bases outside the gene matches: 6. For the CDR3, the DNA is TGTGCCAGCAGCCCCGGGACAGGGCCTACCGGGGAGCTGTTTTTT. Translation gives CASSPGTGPTGELFF.

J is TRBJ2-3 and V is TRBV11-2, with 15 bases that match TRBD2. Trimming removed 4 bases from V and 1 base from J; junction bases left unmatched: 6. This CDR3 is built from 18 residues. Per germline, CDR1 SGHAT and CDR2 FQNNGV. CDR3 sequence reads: CASSSGLAGGRGTDTQYF. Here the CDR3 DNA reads TGTGCCAGCAGCTCAGGACTAGCGGGGGGGCGGGGCACAGATACGCAGTATTTT. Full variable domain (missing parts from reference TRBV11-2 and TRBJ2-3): EAGVAQSPRYKIIEKRQSVAFWCNPISGHATLYWYQQILGQGPKLLIQFQNNGVVDDSQLPKDRFSAERLKGVDSTLKIQPAKLEDSAVYLCASSSGLAGGRGTDTQYFGPGTRLTVL.

In DNA, the CDR3 is TGTGCCAGCAGTCCCGGAGGGTCGAGTTCACCCCTCCACTTT. This gives the protein CASSPGGSSSPLHF. The chain joins TRBV28 to TRBJ1-6; D is ambiguous. CDR1 and CDR2 (germline): MDHEN, SYDVKM. The V gene lost 5 bases and the J gene lost 9 bases, with 14 bases spanning the gap. The CDR3 spans 14 residues.

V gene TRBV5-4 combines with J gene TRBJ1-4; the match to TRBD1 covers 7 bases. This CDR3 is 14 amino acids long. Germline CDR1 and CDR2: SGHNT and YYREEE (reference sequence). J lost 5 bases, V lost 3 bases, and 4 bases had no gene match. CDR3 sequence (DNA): TGTGCCAGCAGCTCGGGGACAGTAAATGAAAAACTGTTTTTT. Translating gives CASSSGTVNEKLFF.

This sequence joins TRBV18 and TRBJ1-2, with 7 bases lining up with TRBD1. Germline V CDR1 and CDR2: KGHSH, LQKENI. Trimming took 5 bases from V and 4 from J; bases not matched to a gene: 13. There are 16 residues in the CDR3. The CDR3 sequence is CASSSFRDRLPYGYTF. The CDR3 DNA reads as TGTGCCAGCTCAAGCTTCCGGGACAGATTACCCTATGGCTACACCTTC.

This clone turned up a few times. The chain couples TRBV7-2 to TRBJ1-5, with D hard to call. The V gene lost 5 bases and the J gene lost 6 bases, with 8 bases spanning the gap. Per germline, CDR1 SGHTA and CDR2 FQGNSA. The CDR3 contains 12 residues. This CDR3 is CASSRGGQPQHF. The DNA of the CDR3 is TGTGCCAGCAGCAGAGGAGGTCAGCCCCAGCATTTT.

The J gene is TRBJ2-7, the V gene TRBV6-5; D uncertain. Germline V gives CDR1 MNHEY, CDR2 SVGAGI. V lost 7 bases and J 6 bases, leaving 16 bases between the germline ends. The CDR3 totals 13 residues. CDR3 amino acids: CASIAGPQSEQYF. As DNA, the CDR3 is TGTGCCAGCATTGCTGGCCCCCAGTCCGAGCAGTACTTC.

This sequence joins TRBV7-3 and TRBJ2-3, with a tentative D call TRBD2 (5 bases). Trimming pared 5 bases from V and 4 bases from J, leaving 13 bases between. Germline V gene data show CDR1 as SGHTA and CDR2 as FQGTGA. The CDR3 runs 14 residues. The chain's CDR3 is CASSPSGVPDTQYF. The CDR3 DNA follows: TGTGCCAGCAGCCCCTCCGGGGTTCCAGATACGCAGTATTTT. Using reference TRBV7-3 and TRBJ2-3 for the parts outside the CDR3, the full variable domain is GAGVSQTPSNKVTEKGKYVELRCDPISGHTALYWYRQSLGQGPEFLIYFQGTGAADDSGLPNDRFFAVRPEGSVSTLKIQRTERGDSAVYLCASSPSGVPDTQYFGPGTRLTVL.

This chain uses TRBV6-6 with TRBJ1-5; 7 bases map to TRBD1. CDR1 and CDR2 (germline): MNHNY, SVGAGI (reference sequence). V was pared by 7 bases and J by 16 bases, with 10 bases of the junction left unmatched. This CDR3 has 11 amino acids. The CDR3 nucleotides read TGTGCCAGCACACAGACAGGGCCCCCCCATTTT. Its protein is CASTQTGPPHF.

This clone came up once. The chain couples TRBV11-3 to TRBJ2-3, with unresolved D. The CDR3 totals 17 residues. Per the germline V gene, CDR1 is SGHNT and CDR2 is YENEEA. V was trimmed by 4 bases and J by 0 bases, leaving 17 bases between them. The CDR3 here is CASSSQIGSSSTDTQYF. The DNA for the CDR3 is TGTGCCAGCAGCTCCCAGATCGGGTCTTCAAGCACAGATACGCAGTATTTT.

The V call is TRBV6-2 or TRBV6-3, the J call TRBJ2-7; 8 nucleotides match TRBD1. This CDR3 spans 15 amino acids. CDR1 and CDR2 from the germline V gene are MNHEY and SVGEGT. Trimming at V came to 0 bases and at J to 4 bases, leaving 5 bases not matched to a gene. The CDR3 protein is CASSYSAGGYYEQYF. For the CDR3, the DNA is TGTGCCAGCAGTTACTCGGCAGGGGGCTATTACGAGCAGTACTTC.

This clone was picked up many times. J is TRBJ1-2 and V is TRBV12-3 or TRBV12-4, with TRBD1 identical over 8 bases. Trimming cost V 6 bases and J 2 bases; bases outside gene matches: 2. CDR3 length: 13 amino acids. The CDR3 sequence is CASRRTGNYGYTF. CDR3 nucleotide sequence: TGTGCCAGCAGGCGGACAGGGAACTATGGCTACACCTTC.

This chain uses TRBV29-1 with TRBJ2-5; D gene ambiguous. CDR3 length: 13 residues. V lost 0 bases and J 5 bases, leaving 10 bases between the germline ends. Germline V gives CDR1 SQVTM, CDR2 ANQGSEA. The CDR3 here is CSVEDPARETQYF. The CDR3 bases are TGCAGCGTTGAAGATCCCGCCCGGGAGACCCAGTACTTC. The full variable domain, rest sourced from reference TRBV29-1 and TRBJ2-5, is SAVISQKPSRDICQRGTSLTIQCQVDSQVTMMFWYRQQPGQSLTLIATANQGSEATYESGFVIDKFPISRPNLTFSTLTVSNMSPEDSSIYLCSVEDPARETQYFGPGTRLLVL.

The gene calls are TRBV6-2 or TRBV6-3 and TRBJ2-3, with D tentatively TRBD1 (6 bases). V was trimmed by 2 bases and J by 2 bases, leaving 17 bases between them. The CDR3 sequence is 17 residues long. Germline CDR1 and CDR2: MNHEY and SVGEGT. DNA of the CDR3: TGTGCCAGCAGTTACCAAAGTACAGGGCTCCCCACAGATACGCAGTATTTT. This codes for CASSYQSTGLPTDTQYF.

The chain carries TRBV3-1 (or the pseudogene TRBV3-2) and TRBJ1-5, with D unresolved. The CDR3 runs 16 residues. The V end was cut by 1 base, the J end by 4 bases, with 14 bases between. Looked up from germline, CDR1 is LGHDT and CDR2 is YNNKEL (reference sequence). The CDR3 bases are TGTGCCAGCAGCCAAGGAGTGTTGAGGAGGAATCAGCCCCAGCATTTT. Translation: CASSQGVLRRNQPQHF.

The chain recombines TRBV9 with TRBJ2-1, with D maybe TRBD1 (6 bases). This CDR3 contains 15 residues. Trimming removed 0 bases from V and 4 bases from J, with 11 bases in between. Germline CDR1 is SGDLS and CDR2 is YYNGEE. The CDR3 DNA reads TGTGCCAGCAGCGTAGGGACAGACCGTTACAATGAGCAGTTCTTC. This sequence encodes CASSVGTDRYNEQFF.

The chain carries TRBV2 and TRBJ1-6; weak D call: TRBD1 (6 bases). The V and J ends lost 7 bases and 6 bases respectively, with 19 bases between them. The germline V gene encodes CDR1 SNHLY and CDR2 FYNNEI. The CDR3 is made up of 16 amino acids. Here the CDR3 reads CASTQGNWALNSPLHF. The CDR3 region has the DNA TGTGCCAGCACCCAGGGGAATTGGGCCCTTAATTCACCCCTCCACTTT.

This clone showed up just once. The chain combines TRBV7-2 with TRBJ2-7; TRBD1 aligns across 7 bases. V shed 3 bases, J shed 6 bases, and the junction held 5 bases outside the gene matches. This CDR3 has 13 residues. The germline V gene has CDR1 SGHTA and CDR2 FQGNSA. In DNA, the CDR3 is TGTGCCAGCAGCTTCAAGACAGGGACCGAGCAGTACTTC. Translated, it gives CASSFKTGTEQYF. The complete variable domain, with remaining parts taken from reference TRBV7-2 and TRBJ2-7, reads GAGVSQSPSNKVTEKGKDVELRCDPISGHTALYWYRQSLGQGLEFLIYFQGNSAPDKSGLPSDRFSAERTGGSVSTLTIQRTQQEDSAVYLCASSFKTGTEQYFGPGTRLTVT.

The CDR3 DNA sequence: TGTGCCAGCAGCCAAGAACCGACAGTTGCCTTAAATGAAAAACTGTTTTTT. Protein: CASSQEPTVALNEKLFF. V is TRBV4-2 and J is TRBJ1-4; D is perhaps TRBD1 (5 bases). V lost 0 bases and J 5 bases, leaving 16 bases between the germline ends. CDR3 size: 17 residues. Germline loops: CDR1 LGHNA, CDR2 YNFKEQ.

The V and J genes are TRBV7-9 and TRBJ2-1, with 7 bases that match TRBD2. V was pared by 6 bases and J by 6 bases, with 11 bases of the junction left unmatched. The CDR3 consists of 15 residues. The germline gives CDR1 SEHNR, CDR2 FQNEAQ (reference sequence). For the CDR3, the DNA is TGTGCCAGCAGGGTCGTGGGCGGGGGTGCCAATGAGCAGTTCTTC. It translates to CASRVVGGGANEQFF.

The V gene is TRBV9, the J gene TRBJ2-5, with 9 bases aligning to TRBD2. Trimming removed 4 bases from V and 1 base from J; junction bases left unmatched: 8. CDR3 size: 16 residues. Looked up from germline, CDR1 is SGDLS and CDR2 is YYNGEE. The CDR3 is CASSPREGGVQETQYF. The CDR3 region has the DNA TGTGCCAGCAGCCCGCGGGAGGGGGGGGTCCAAGAGACCCAGTACTTC.

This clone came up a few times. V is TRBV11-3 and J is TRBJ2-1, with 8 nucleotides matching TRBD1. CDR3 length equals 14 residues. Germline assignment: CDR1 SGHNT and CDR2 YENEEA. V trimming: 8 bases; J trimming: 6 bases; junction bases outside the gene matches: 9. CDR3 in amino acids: CASGQGAGSNEQFF. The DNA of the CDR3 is TGTGCCAGCGGCCAGGGGGCTGGATCCAATGAGCAGTTCTTC.

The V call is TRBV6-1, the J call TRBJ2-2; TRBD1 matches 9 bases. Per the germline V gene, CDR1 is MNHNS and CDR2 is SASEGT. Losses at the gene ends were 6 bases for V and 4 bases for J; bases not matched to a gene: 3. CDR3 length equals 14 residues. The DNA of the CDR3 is TGTGCCAGCAGCGCGACAGGGGGCACCGGGGAGCTGTTTTTT. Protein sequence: CASSATGGTGELFF.

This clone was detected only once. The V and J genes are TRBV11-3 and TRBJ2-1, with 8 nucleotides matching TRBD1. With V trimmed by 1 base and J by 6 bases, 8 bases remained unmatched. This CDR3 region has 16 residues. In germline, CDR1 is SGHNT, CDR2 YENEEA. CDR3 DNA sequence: TGTGCCAGCAGCTTAGGCGCACAGGGGGGACGCAATGAGCAGTTCTTC. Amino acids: CASSLGAQGGRNEQFF.